The 15 T cell receptor beta chains in this list originate from one sample, sequenced in a study of vaccination and CD4 T cells after COVID-19. Treatment: approximately 11-day PBMC culture with coronavirus spike peptide pools or control peptides (ViraFEST assay). Cultured CD4+ T-cell DNA underwent Oncomine TCR Beta short-read sequencing. TCRdb recomputed calls from the PCR reads with MiXCR, one row per CDR3 protein. The sample includes 15,000 or so distinct CDR3 sequences, 58% of them seen just once. What these receptors recognize is not known. The specimen was CD4+ T cells from blood, cultured in vitro. Every receptor here comes from a human donor who had recovered from COVID-19.

This clonotype has just a few counts. This chain uses TRBV6-1 with TRBJ1-4, with 7 positions matching TRBD1. This CDR3 is built from 13 residues. Germline V CDR1 and CDR2: MNHNS, SASEGT. V lost 8 bases, J lost 4 bases, and 4 bases stayed unmatched. The CDR3 DNA reads as TGTGCCAGCCGGGACAGTCTTAATGAAAAACTGTTTTTT. Encoded protein: CASRDSLNEKLFF.

The chain is built from TRBV21-1 and TRBJ1-1; the DNA was not compared with TRBD1, the D call given in the table. TRBV21-1 is a pseudogene. The CDR3 sequence is 16 residues long. The CDR3 sequence: CASSKGGQGRNTEAFF. DNA of the CDR3: TGTGCCAGCAGCAAAGGGGGACAGGGGCGAAACACTGAAGCTTTCTTT.

V and J are TRBV2 and TRBJ2-7; possibly TRBD1 or TRBD2 for D (6 bases each). From germline, CDR1 is SNHLY and CDR2 FYNNEI. The CDR3 contains 14 residues. Trimming shortened V by 3 bases and J by 9 bases, and 18 bases separated the two germline ends. CDR3 nucleotides: TGTGCCAGCAGTGAGGATACGAAAGGGGGGCCGCAGTACTTC. The encoded protein is CASSEDTKGGPQYF.

This clonotype occurred a few times. The chain has TRBV20-1 and TRBJ1-1, with TRBD1 as a possible D gene (5 bases). V lost 1 base and J lost 0, with 9 bases in between. The CDR3 contains 14 residues. Germline-derived CDR1 and CDR2 are DFQATT and SNEGSKA (reference sequence). The CDR3, as DNA: TGCAGTGCTAGAGTGCGGGGACTGAACACTGAAGCTTTCTTT. This sequence encodes CSARVRGLNTEAFF.

The chain recombines TRBV7-9 with TRBJ1-2; D not certain. The CDR3 runs to 13 residues. Germline loops: CDR1 SEHNR, CDR2 FQNEAQ (reference sequence). The V end was cut by 1 base, the J end by 1 base, with 4 bases between. This CDR3 reads CASSLGNNYGYTF. Here the CDR3 DNA reads TGTGCCAGCAGCTTAGGCAATAACTATGGCTACACCTTC.

The rearrangement joins TRBV2 to TRBJ2-3; D perhaps matches TRBD1 (5 bases). The CDR3 loop spans 14 amino acids. Germline V lookup: CDR1 SNHLY, CDR2 FYNNEI. V shed 6 bases and J shed 2 bases, with 12 bases lying between them. The CDR3 spells CASSFTGATDTQYF. CDR3 nucleotide sequence: TGTGCCAGCAGCTTTACTGGGGCCACAGATACGCAGTATTTT.

This clonotype was detected only a few times. The chain couples TRBV3-1 to TRBJ2-7, with D possibly matching TRBD2 (6 bases). The CDR3 sequence is 19 residues long. The V end lost 0 bases, the J end lost 0 bases, and 21 bases lay between the germline ends. CDR1 is LGHDT, CDR2 YNNKEL, per germline (reference sequence). CDR3 DNA: TGTGCCAGCAGCCAAGAGGAGCCAGCGGACTATTCGCCCTCCTACGAGCAGTACTTC. This codes for CASSQEEPADYSPSYEQYF.

This clonotype was detected a few times. The chain employs TRBV29-1 and TRBJ1-1, with D tentatively TRBD1 (6 bases). The CDR3 runs 13 residues. In germline, CDR1 is SQVTM, CDR2 ANQGSEA. V was clipped by 4 bases and J by 1 base, with 10 bases between them. The CDR3 nucleotides are TGCAGCGTTGGGGGAGGGGGGAACACTGAAGCTTTCTTT. Translation: CSVGGGGNTEAFF.

This clonotype was recorded only once. The gene calls are TRBV28 and TRBJ2-6; D unresolved. V dropped 6 bases and J dropped 0 bases, with 6 bases sitting between them. This CDR3 spans 14 amino acids. Germline V gene lookup returns CDR1 MDHEN and CDR2 SYDVKM. The CDR3 reads CASRQFSGANVLTF. DNA for the CDR3: TGTGCCAGCAGACAGTTCTCTGGGGCCAACGTCCTGACTTTC.

Only a few counts were recorded for this clonotype. The chain couples TRBV24-1 to TRBJ2-1, with D possibly TRBD2 on 6 matching bases. The CDR3 consists of 14 residues. Trimming removed 9 bases at V and 1 base at J, with 12 bases between. The V gene's germline CDR1 is KGHDR and CDR2 SFDVKD. The CDR3 DNA reads TGTGCCACCTCCGGGGCGGGATCCTACAATGAGCAGTTCTTC. Its translation: CATSGAGSYNEQFF.

The V call is TRBV28, the J call TRBJ1-4; possible D gene TRBD1, 5 bases. Trimming shortened V by 3 bases and J by 8 bases, and 13 bases separated the two germline ends. The germline gives CDR1 MDHEN, CDR2 SYDVKM. There are 14 residues in the CDR3. In DNA, the CDR3 is TGTGCCAGCAGTTTGACTGGGACGAGGGAAAAACTGTTTTTT. Translating it yields CASSLTGTREKLFF.

The V and J genes are TRBV20-1 and TRBJ2-7, with D perhaps matching TRBD2 (6 bases). CDR1 is DFQATT and CDR2 is SNEGSKA in the germline V gene (reference sequence). The V end lost 3 bases, the J end lost 3 bases, and 18 bases lay between the germline ends. The CDR3 is 15 residues long. In nucleotides, the CDR3 is TGCAGTGCTAGTAAGGGCGGGACGGGTTTCTACGAGCAGTACTTC. Translating it yields CSASKGGTGFYEQYF.

The chain couples TRBV6-2 or TRBV6-3 to TRBJ2-3; 13 bases match TRBD2. The CDR3 contains 18 residues. Germline values: CDR1 MNHEY, CDR2 SVGEGT. Germline trimming cut 2 bases from V and 2 bases from J; bases unmatched to any gene: 7. This CDR3 is CASSYRLAGGRDTDTQYF. The CDR3 nucleotides are TGTGCCAGCAGTTACCGACTAGCGGGGGGCCGGGACACAGATACGCAGTATTTT.

This clonotype was observed a handful of times. The chain recombines TRBV28 with TRBJ1-5, with 7 bases identical to TRBD1. Germline CDR1 reads MDHEN; CDR2 reads SYDVKM. This CDR3 is 14 amino acids long. The ends lost 5 bases at V and 7 bases at J; junction bases unmatched: 8. The CDR3 loop is CASSPTTGSQPQHF. The CDR3 DNA sequence: TGTGCCAGCAGTCCCACGACAGGGAGCCAGCCCCAGCATTTT.

This rearrangement joins TRBV18 to TRBJ1-1; TRBD1 aligns across 7 bases. The CDR3 is made up of 14 amino acids. Trimming took 3 bases from V and 7 from J; bases not matched to a gene: 8. The germline V gene has CDR1 KGHSH and CDR2 LQKENI. CDR3 amino acids: CASSPGQRGSEAFF. The CDR3 region has the DNA TGTGCCAGCTCACCGGGACAGAGAGGCAGTGAAGCTTTCTTT. Drawing the rest from reference TRBV18 and TRBJ1-1, the complete variable domain is NAGVMQNPRHLVRRRGQEARLRCSPMKGHSHVYWYRQLPEEGLKFMVYLQKENIIDESGMPKERFSAEFPKEGPSILRIQQVVRGDSAAYFCASSPGQRGSEAFFGQGTRLTVV.